This T cell receptor delta chain was found in a study of γδ T cells in repeated Plasmodium falciparum infection. General study findings and limits: Malian donors came from one small rural village, predominantly one ethnic group.

Per germline, CDR1 GEAIGNYY and CDR2 EKD. The CDR3 length is 20 residues. The V gene end was trimmed by 2 bases and the J gene end by 0 bases; junction bases not matched to a gene: 19. This clone was seen ten or more times. Its antigen remains unidentified. This DNA translates differently at residue 11 from the TCRdb protein, which is that of a much larger clone; a read error is likely, and the protein shown is the DNA's own translation. Vgamma9/Vdelta2+ and Vdelta2-negative gammadelta T cells were flow-sorted from PBMC for bulk sequencing. TCRdb reprocessed the multiplex PCR reads using CATT. The sample consists of approximately 93,000 delta-chain clones, 0.85% to 1% of them appearing once.

Material: gamma-delta T cells from blood. The source of this sequence is a pool of human donors (malaria-infected and uninfected, not separated). The chain links TRDV2 to TRDJ1; 8 nucleotides line up with TRDD3. CDR3 in amino acids: CACDKVSVLGGSPYTDKLIF. The CDR3 DNA follows: TGTGCCTGTGACAAGGTCTCGGTACTGGGGGGTAGCCCGTACACCGATAAACTCATCTTT.